This passage covers 14 T cell receptor beta chains from one sample sequenced in a study of Ad26.COV2.S vaccination and SARS-CoV-2 variants (dated by TCRdb to the early 2020s). What the treatment or condition label conveys for this sample: 19 received Ad26.COV2.S at low or high dose, single or two shots; a few received placebo; per-sample allocation not given. For vaccine and placebo recipients, the sequenced repertoires came from samples collected on day 63 after the first injection. Preparation of the library involved the immunoSEQ multiplex PCR assay. Entries here come from immuneACCESS through TCRdb and include only in-frame sequences with V and J called. Some clones fail to appear in such tables; in the studies checked, an unresolved V gene covers under half of the shortfall, and the cause of the remainder is unknown. For this sample there are around 320,000 clones; around nine tenths appear just once. The ten most abundant clones make up 3.4% of the sample.

The sample consisted of peripheral blood, taken in a trial of Ad26.COV2.S vaccine versus placebo. The receptor source for this set is a person aged 18 to 65 who received the Ad26.COV2.S COVID-19 vaccine or a placebo.

In this sample, this clone turned up once. The chain is built from TRBV13 and TRBJ1-3; D gene ambiguous. The CDR3 is 15 amino acids. The V gene's germline CDR1 is PRHDT and CDR2 FYEKMQ (reference sequence). The V gene lost 0 bases and the J gene lost 0 bases, with 6 bases spanning the gap. The CDR3 DNA is TGTGCCAGCAGCTTAGGGGGCGTCTCTGGAAACACCATATATTTT. It translates to CASSLGGVSGNTIYF.

This rearrangement joins TRBV5-1 to TRBJ1-1; D ambiguous. Germline CDR1 SGHRS, CDR2 YFSETQ. Trimming left V 3 bases short and J 0 bases short, with 12 bases between. This CDR3 region has 15 residues. The CDR3 DNA follows: TGCGCCAGCAGCTCCGCCCCAGAATTGAACACTGAAGCTTTCTTT. This translates into CASSSAPELNTEAFF.

The gene calls are TRBV2 and TRBJ1-5, with a tentative D call TRBD1 (6 bases). With 3 bases removed from V and 0 bases from J, the gap between germline ends came to 9 bases. Germline V gene sequence: CDR1 SNHLY, CDR2 FYNNEI. The CDR3 has 15 amino acids. For the CDR3, the DNA is TGTGCCAGCAGTGATGACAGGAATAGCAATCAGCCCCAGCATTTT. This encodes CASSDDRNSNQPQHF. Looking up the rest from reference TRBV2 and TRBJ1-5 gives the full variable domain: EPEVTQTPSHQVTQMGQEVILRCVPISNHLYFYWYRQILGQKVEFLVSFYNNEISEKSEIFDDQFSVERPDGSNFTLKIRSTKLEDSAMYFCASSDDRNSNQPQHFGDGTRLSIL.

V usage is TRBV4-1 and J usage is TRBJ1-2; D remains unclear. The CDR3 is 14 amino acids. Germline lookup yields CDR1 MGHRA and CDR2 YSYEKL. Trimming left V 3 bases short and J 8 bases short, with 16 bases between. The DNA for the CDR3 is TGCGCCAGCAGCCACTCCTTCGACCGGGAAGGCTACACCTTC. It yields the protein CASSHSFDREGYTF.

The gene calls are TRBV15 and TRBJ2-5; 13 bases match TRBD2. J was trimmed by 5 bases and V by 1 base; bases with no gene match: 4. The CDR3 spans 16 residues. Germline CDR1 is LNHNV and CDR2 is YYDKDF (reference sequence). The CDR3 bases are TGTGCCACCAGCAGAGGACTAGCGGGGGGCGGGGAGACCCAGTACTTC. This sequence encodes CATSRGLAGGGETQYF.

This chain links TRBV12-5 with TRBJ1-1, with TRBD1 as a possible D gene (6 bases). Per germline, CDR1 LGHNT and CDR2 FRNRAP. This CDR3 comprises 14 residues. V was trimmed by 6 bases and J by 0 bases, leaving 11 bases between them. CDR3: CASGGQPLNTEAFF. CDR3 bases: TGTGCTAGTGGCGGACAGCCCTTGAACACTGAAGCTTTCTTT.

This clone was found once. This rearrangement joins TRBV6-4 to TRBJ2-2; D ambiguous. The CDR3 sequence is 16 residues long. Trimming took off 5 bases at V and 2 bases at J, with 15 bases between the two ends. Germline V gene sequence: CDR1 MRHNA, CDR2 SNTAGT. The CDR3 sequence is CASSREDGANTGELFF. The CDR3 nucleotides are TGTGCCAGCAGTCGAGAGGACGGAGCCAACACCGGGGAGCTGTTTTTT.

The J gene is TRBJ2-7, the V gene TRBV11-2, with unresolved D. The CDR3 is 13 residues long. The V gene's germline CDR1 is SGHAT and CDR2 FQNNGV. Trimming took off 0 bases at V and 3 bases at J, with 6 bases between the two ends. CDR3 sequence (DNA): TGTGCCAGCAGCTTAGACCCTGACTACGAGCAGTACTTC. This sequence encodes CASSLDPDYEQYF.

This chain links TRBV4-1 with TRBJ2-7, with a tentative D call TRBD2 (7 bases). CDR1 and CDR2 from the germline V gene are MGHRA and YSYEKL. The germline V and J ends were trimmed by 0 bases and 6 bases, with 21 bases remaining between them. CDR3 size: 17 residues. DNA of the CDR3: TGCGCCAGCAGCCAAGAGGCGGGGGCGCAATCCCTCTTCGAGCAGTACTTC. The encoded protein is CASSQEAGAQSLFEQYF.

This sequence joins TRBV18 and TRBJ1-1; TRBD1 is a possible D gene (5 bases). The CDR3 consists of 14 residues. With 2 bases removed from V and 6 bases from J, the gap between germline ends came to 13 bases. Germline CDR1 reads KGHSH; CDR2 reads LQKENI. The CDR3 loop is CASSPGAGHSEAFF. CDR3 bases: TGTGCCAGCTCACCAGGGGCAGGGCACTCTGAAGCTTTCTTT.

This clone was recorded only once. This sequence joins TRBV19 and TRBJ1-4; 11 bases line up with TRBD1. This CDR3 has 13 residues. Germline assignment: CDR1 LNHDA and CDR2 SQIVND (reference sequence). V gave up 9 bases and J gave up 7 bases; unmatched junction bases: 4. The CDR3 DNA reads as TGTGCCAGCAGGACAGGGGGCATTGAAAAACTGTTTTTT. Translation gives CASRTGGIEKLFF.

CDR3 protein: CASSLGGGGDTEAFF. The CDR3 DNA reads TGTGCCAGCAGCTTAGGAGGGGGCGGGGACACTGAAGCTTTCTTT. The chain carries TRBV7-9 and TRBJ1-1; 7 bases agree with TRBD1. CDR1 and CDR2 (germline): SEHNR, FQNEAQ (reference sequence). CDR3 length: 15 residues. Trimming removed 1 base from V and 3 bases from J; junction bases left unmatched: 5. Using reference TRBV7-9 and TRBJ1-1 for the parts outside the CDR3, the full variable domain is DTGVSQNPRHKITKRGQNVTFRCDPISEHNRLYWYRQTLGQGPEFLTYFQNEAQLEKSRLLSDRFSAERPKGSFSTLEIQRTEQGDSAMYLCASSLGGGGDTEAFFGQGTRLTVV.

As for this clone: Other DNA sequences in this specimen translate into the identical CDR3. This rearrangement joins TRBV18 to TRBJ2-2; D is ambiguous. V lost 1 base to trimming and J lost 5 bases, with 2 bases between them. Germline V lookup: CDR1 KGHSH, CDR2 LQKENI. The CDR3 runs 12 residues. The CDR3 loop reads CASSPRTGELFF. The CDR3 region has the DNA TGTGCCAGCTCACCACGAACCGGGGAGCTGTTTTTT. The full variable domain, completed using reference TRBV18 and TRBJ2-2, is NAGVMQNPRHLVRRRGQEARLRCSPMKGHSHVYWYRQLPEEGLKFMVYLQKENIIDESGMPKERFSAEFPKEGPSILRIQQVVRGDSAAYFCASSPRTGELFFGEGSRLTVL.

The sample holds one count of this clone. The rearrangement joins TRBV25-1 to TRBJ2-2, with D perhaps assigned TRBD1 or TRBD2 (5 bases each). Trimming took 6 bases from V and 2 from J, leaving 13 bases between them. CDR1 is MGHDK and CDR2 is SYGVNS in the germline V gene. This CDR3 is 15 amino acids long. CDR3 in amino acids: CASSLHGGNTGELFF. The CDR3 coding sequence is TGTGCCAGCAGCCTACATGGGGGAAACACCGGGGAGCTGTTTTTT.